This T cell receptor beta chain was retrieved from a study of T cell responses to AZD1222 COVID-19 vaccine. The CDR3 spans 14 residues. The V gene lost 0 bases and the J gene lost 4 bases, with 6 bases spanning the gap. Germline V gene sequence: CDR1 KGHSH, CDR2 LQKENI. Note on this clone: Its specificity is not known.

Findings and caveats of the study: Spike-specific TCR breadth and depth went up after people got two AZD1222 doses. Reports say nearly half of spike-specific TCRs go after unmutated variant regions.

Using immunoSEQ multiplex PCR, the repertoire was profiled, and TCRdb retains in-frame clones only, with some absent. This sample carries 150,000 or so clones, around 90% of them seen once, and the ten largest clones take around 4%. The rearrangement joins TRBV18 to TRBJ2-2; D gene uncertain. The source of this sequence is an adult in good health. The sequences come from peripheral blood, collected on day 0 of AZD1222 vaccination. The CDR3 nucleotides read TGTGCCAGCTCACCACCACAGACCACCGGGGAGCTGTTTTTT. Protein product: CASSPPQTTGELFF.